The clone carrying this T cell receptor beta chain occurred a few times. Its antigen is as yet unknown. The donors, aged about 6 to 100, were healthy Caucasians from Russia. Primers used in a second PCR of about 7 to 11 cycles were a sample-barcoded 5' primer and a J-beta primer mix. TCRdb processed the 5' RACE reads anew with MiXCR; each CDR3 protein has one entry. In the table there are approximately 1,000,000 distinct CDR3 sequences, about two fifths of which are singletons. The data derive from a study of blood T cells in healthy people across ages. Looking at the study overall: Capture via template switching afforded approximately one barcoded beta molecule per two T cells. Study-wide findings and caveats: Diversity of TCR beta per million T cells declined in a roughly linear way with age.

CDR1 DFQATT and CDR2 SNEGSKA come from the germline V gene (reference sequence). V was pared by 2 bases and J by 3 bases, with 14 bases between. The CDR3 contains 15 residues. The chain carries TRBV20-1 and TRBJ1-5; maybe TRBD1 (5 bases). The specimen sequenced was blood. This clonotype originated in a man in his late teens or twenties in good health. The CDR3 bases are TGCAGTGCTAGAAGGGGTGGGGGACCCAATCAGCCCCAGCATTTT. It translates to CSARRGGGPNQPQHF.